This T cell receptor beta chain derives from a study of T-cell reconstitution after alpha-beta-depleted transplantation in children. The germline V and J ends were trimmed by 4 bases and 6 bases, with 15 bases remaining between them. The CDR3 has 14 residues. CDR1 is SQVTM and CDR2 is ANQGSEA in the germline V gene. A few counts support this clonotype. Unique molecular identifiers were built into the TCRbeta library. TCRdb reprocessed the PCR reads with MiXCR, giving one entry per CDR3 protein. The sample contains 90,000 to 130,000 distinct CDR3 sequences, over 9% of which appear only once. The starting material was PBMCs, obtained before TCRalphabeta/CD19-depleted stem cell transplant. This clonotype was sampled from a boy between 2 and 15 years old with acute lymphoblastic leukemia, due to receive a stem cell transplant. J is TRBJ2-2 and V is TRBV29-1; possibly TRBD1 for D (6 bases). The CDR3 region is CSVARRGSAGELFF. In DNA form, the CDR3 reads TGCAGCGTTGCGCGCAGGGGATCGGCCGGGGAGCTGTTTTTT.